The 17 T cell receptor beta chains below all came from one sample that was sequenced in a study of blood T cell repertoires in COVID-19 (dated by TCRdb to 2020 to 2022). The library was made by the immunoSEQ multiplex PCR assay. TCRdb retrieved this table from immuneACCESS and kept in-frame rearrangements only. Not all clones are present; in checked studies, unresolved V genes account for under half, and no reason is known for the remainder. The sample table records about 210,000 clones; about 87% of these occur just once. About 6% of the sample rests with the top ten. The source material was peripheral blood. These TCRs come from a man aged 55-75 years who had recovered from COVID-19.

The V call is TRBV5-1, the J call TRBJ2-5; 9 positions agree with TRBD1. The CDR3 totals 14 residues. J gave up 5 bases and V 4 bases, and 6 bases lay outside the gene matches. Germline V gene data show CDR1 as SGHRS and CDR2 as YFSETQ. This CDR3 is CASSDGGTGETQYF. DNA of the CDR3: TGCGCCAGCAGCGACGGGGGGACAGGGGAGACCCAGTACTTC.

In nucleotides, the CDR3 is TGTGCCAGCAGCCCGGACAGTGGGGGGAACACTGAAGCTTTCTTT. Its translation: CASSPDSGGNTEAFF. This chain uses TRBV5-4 with TRBJ1-1; TRBD1 might be the D (6 bases). The CDR3 spans 15 residues. In germline, CDR1 is SGHNT, CDR2 YYREEE (reference sequence). V lost 4 bases, J lost 1 base, and 14 bases lay in between.

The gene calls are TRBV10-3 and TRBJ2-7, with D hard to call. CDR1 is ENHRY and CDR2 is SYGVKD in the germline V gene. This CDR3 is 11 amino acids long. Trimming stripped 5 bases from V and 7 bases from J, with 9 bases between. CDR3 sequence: CAISSAREQYF. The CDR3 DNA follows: TGTGCCATCAGTTCAGCGAGGGAGCAGTACTTC.

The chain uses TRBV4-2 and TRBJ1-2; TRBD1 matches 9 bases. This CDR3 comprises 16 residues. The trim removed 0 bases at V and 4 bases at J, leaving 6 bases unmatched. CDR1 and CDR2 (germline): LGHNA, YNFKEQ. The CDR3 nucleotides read TGTGCCAGCAGCCAAGAAACGACAGGGGGGGTCTATGGCTACACCTTC. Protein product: CASSQETTGGVYGYTF.

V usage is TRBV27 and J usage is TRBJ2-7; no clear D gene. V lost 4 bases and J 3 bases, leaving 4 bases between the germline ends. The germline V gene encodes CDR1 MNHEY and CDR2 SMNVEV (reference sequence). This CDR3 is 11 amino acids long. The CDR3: CASSSDYEQYF. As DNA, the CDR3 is TGTGCCAGCAGTTCAGACTACGAGCAGTACTTC.

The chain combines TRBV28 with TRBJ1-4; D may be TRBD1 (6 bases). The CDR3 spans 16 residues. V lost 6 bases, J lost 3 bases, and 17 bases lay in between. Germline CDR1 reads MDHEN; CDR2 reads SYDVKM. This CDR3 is CASSPTPGDSNEKLFF. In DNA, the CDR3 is TGTGCCAGCAGCCCTACCCCAGGGGATTCTAATGAAAAACTGTTTTTT.

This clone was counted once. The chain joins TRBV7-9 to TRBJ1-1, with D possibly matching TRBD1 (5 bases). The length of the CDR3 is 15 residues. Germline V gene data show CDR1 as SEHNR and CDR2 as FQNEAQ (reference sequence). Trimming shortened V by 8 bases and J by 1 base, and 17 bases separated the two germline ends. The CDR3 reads CASAPLGQGNTEAFF. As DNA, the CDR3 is TGTGCCAGCGCCCCGCTAGGGCAGGGGAACACTGAAGCTTTCTTT.

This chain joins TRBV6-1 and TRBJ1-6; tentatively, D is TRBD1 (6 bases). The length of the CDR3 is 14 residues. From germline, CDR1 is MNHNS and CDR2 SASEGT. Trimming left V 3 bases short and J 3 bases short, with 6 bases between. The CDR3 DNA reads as TGTGCCAGCAGTGAGACAGGCTATAATTCACCCCTCCACTTT. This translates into CASSETGYNSPLHF.

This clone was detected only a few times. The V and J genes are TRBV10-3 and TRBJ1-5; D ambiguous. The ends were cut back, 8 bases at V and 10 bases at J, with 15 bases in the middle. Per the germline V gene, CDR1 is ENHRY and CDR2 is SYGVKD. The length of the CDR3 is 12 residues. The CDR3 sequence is CAIRAATGPQHF. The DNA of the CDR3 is TGTGCCATCCGTGCTGCGACGGGACCCCAGCATTTT.

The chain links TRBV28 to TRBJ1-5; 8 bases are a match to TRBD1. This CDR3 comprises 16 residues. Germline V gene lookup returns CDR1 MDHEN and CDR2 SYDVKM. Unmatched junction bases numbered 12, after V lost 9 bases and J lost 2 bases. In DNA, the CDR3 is TGTGCCAGTGGCTGGGCAGGGGGCACGGGCAATCAGCCCCAGCATTTT. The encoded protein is CASGWAGGTGNQPQHF. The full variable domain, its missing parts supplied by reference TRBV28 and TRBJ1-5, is DVKVTQSSRYLVKRTGEKVFLECVQDMDHENMFWYRQDPGLGLRLIYFSYDVKMKEKGDIPEGYSVSREKKERFSLILESASTNQTSMYLCASGWAGGTGNQPQHFGDGTRLSIL.

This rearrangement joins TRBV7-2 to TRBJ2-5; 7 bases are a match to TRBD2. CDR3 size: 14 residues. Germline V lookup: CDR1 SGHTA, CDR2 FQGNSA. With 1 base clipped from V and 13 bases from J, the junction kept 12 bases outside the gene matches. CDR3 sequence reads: CASSLDGTSAGRYF. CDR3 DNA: TGTGCCAGCAGCTTAGACGGTACTAGCGCGGGAAGGTACTTC.

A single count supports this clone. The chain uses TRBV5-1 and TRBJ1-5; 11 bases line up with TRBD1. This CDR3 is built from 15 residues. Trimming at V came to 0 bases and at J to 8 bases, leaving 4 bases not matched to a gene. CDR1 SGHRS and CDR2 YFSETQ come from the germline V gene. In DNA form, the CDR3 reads TGCGCCAGCAGCTTGGTGGGGACAGGGGGAGAGCCCCAGCATTTT. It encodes CASSLVGTGGEPQHF.

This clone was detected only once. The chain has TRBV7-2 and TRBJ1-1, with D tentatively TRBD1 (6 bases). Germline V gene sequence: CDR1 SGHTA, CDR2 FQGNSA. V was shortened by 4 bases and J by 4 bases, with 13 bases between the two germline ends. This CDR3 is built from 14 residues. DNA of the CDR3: TGTGCCAGCAGCTCTCTTCGAGGGGGCACTGAAGCTTTCTTT. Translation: CASSSLRGGTEAFF.

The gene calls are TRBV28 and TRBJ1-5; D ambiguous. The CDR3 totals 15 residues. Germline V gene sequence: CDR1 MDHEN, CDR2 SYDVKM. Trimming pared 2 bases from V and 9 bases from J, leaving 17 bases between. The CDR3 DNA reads TGTGCCAGCAGTTTAAGGACTCCCCAATTTGGGCCCCAGCATTTT. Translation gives CASSLRTPQFGPQHF.

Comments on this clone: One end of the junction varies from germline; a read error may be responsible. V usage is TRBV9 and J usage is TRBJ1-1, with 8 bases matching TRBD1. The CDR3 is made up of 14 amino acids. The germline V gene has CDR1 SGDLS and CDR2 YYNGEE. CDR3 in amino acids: CASSAGQENIEAFF. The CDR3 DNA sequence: TGTGCCAGCAGCGCGGGACAGGAGAACATTGAAGCTTTCTTT.

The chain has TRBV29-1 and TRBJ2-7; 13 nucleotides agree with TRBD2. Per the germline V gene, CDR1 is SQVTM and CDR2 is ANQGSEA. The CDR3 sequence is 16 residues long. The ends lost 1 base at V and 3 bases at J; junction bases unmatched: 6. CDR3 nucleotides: TGCAGCGTTGAAGGCGCACTAGCGGGAGGGAACTACGAGCAGTACTTC. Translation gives CSVEGALAGGNYEQYF.

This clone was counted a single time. The CDR3: CASSLEGLAGSYEQYF. The DNA for the CDR3 is TGTGCCAGCAGTTTAGAGGGACTAGCGGGTTCCTACGAGCAGTACTTC. V gene TRBV27 combines with J gene TRBJ2-7; TRBD2 agrees at 12 bases. The CDR3 spans 16 residues. V dropped 2 bases and J dropped 1; count of bases not matched to a gene: 3. CDR1 is MNHEY, CDR2 SMNVEV, per germline (reference sequence).